Listed below are T cell receptor beta chains from one sample, sequenced in a study of regulatory T cells in long-lasting Graves disease. TCRdb used MiXCR to reprocess the multiplex PCR reads, holding one entry per CDR3 protein. The sample contains about 470,000 distinct CDR3 sequences, less than 25% of which appear only once. The sequences come from peripheral blood mononuclear cells (PBMCs), collected when the disease was refractory, from a patient treated with antithyroid drugs. These TCRs come from a female donor with Graves disease. CDR3s include the opening cysteine and the closing phenylalanine or tryptophan. The D gene is left open where the match is weak. Only some rows state a clone size, as once, few, many or a class for expanded clones.

len,abundance,j_gene,d_gene,v_gene,CDR3nt,CDR3aa
13,-,TRBJ2-6,-,TRBV19,TGTGCCAGTATCCACTCTGGGGCCAACGTCCTGACTTTC,CASIHSGANVLTF
14,-,TRBJ2-6,-,TRBV6-2/TRBV6-3,TGTGCCAGCAGTTACTCCGCGGGCGGCAACGTCCTGACTTTC,CASSYSAGGNVLTF
13,many,TRBJ1-1,TRBD1,TRBV3-1,TGTGCCAGCAGTCGGACAGGGGGAACTGAAGCTTTCTTT,CASSRTGGTEAFF
17,many,TRBJ2-7,TRBD1,TRBV11-2,TGTGCCAGCAGCTTAGAGGGGGACAGGGGCTTTCCCTACGAGCAGTACTTC,CASSLEGDRGFPYEQYF
17,many,TRBJ2-4,TRBD1,TRBV10-3,TGTGCCATCAGTCCCGAGACAGGGACCCTAGCCAAAAACATTCAGTACTTC,CAISPETGTLAKNIQYF
13,many,TRBJ1-6,TRBD1,TRBV19,TGTGCCAGCCGAGACAGGGGAGGTTCACCCCTCCACTTT,CASRDRGGSPLHF
14,-,TRBJ1-2,-,TRBV19,TGTGCCAGTAGTATGGGCCAGGGTACCTATGGCTACACCTTC,CASSMGQGTYGYTF
13,few,TRBJ2-7,-,TRBV28,TGTGCCAGCAGTTTGGTGGGTCCCGGGCGGCAGTACTTC,CASSLVGPGRQYF
15,few,TRBJ2-5,TRBD2,TRBV5-1,TGCGCCAGCAGCTTAAGGACTAGCGGGAGTAGGACCCAGTACTTC,CASSLRTSGSRTQYF
13,few,TRBJ2-7,TRBD1,TRBV30,TGTGCCTGGATGCTAGAGGGGGCGGACGAGCAGTACTTC,CAWMLEGADEQYF
15,many,TRBJ2-7,-,TRBV12-3/TRBV12-4,TGTGCCAGCAGCTCGACAGTTGACACCGGCTACGAGCAGTACTTC,CASSSTVDTGYEQYF
13,few,TRBJ2-2,-,TRBV5-1,TGCGCCAGCAGCTCCGTTGCCGGCGGGGAGCTGTTTTTT,CASSSVAGGELFF
20,few,TRBJ1-5,-,TRBV10-1,TGCGCCAGCAGTGCCCCGAGGGGGACACAGGTCGACTATAGCAATCAGCCCCAGCATTTT,CASSAPRGTQVDYSNQPQHF
17,-,TRBJ2-5,TRBD2,TRBV7-7,TGTGCTAGCAGCACGAAGAGCTCGTGGGAGGGCCTGAAGACCCAGTACTTC,CASSTKSSWEGLKTQYF
14,-,TRBJ2-1,TRBD2,TRBV9,TGTGCCAGCAATGAGCGGGAGGGCTACAATGAGCAGTTCTTC,CASNEREGYNEQFF
15,many,TRBJ2-7,-,TRBV4-2,TGTGCCAGCAGCCAAGATCGGGCCACCTCCTACGAGCAGTACTTC,CASSQDRATSYEQYF
12,many,TRBJ1-2,-,TRBV2,TGTGCCATTTCCGGGACCCAGGGAGGCTACACCTTC,CAISGTQGGYTF
19,-,TRBJ2-6,TRBD1,TRBV28,TGTGCCAGCAGACTACGGACAGGACCCTCATCCGCCGGGGCCAACGTCCTGACTTTC,CASRLRTGPSSAGANVLTF
15,-,TRBJ2-7,TRBD2,TRBV6-1,TGTGCCAGCAGGGATACTAGCGGTTACTCCTACGAGCAGTACTTC,CASRDTSGYSYEQYF
15,few,TRBJ1-5,TRBD1,TRBV20-1,TGCAGTGCTAGAAACAGGGGGGGATTCAATCAGCCCCAGCATTTT,CSARNRGGFNQPQHF
13,-,TRBJ2-7,-,TRBV9,TGTGCCAGCAGCGTTCAGGCTTTCGCCGAGCAGTACTTC,CASSVQAFAEQYF
14,many,TRBJ1-1,TRBD1,TRBV28,TGTGCCAGCAGCCAGGACAGGAAGAACACTGAAGCTTTCTTT,CASSQDRKNTEAFF
12,-,TRBJ1-1,-,TRBV4-1,TGCGCCAGCAGCCAAGGAAGGGGTGAAGCTTTCTTT,CASSQGRGEAFF
14,many,TRBJ1-2,-,TRBV27,TGTGCCAGCAGTTTATCGTGGGGAACTAAGGCCTACACCTTC,CASSLSWGTKAYTF
16,-,TRBJ2-5,TRBD2,TRBV9,TGTGCCAGCAGCGTAGCGACTAGCGGGGCTCAAGAGACCCAGTACTTC,CASSVATSGAQETQYF
14,-,TRBJ2-1,-,TRBV20-1,TGCAGTGCTAGAGACGGGAGCTCCTACAATGAGCAGTTCTTC,CSARDGSSYNEQFF
14,few,TRBJ2-7,-,TRBV9,TGTGCCAGCAGCGTAGGAGGGTACTCCTACGAGCAGTACTTC,CASSVGGYSYEQYF
15,-,TRBJ2-1,TRBD1,TRBV2,TGTGCCAGCAGTCCAGACAGGGTAGGGTCCAATGAGCAGTTCTTC,CASSPDRVGSNEQFF
14,few,TRBJ2-4,-,TRBV19,TGTGCCAGTATGGTCCGGACTTGGGGGAACATTCAGTACTTC,CASMVRTWGNIQYF
16,many,TRBJ2-7,-,TRBV28,TGTGCCAGCAGTTTTCCGGATAGGAGATCCCCTCACGAGCAGTACTTC,CASSFPDRRSPHEQYF
17,-,TRBJ1-5,TRBD1,TRBV9,TGTGCCAGCAGCGTAGGGGCAGGGGGAACATCCAATCAGCCCCAGCATTTT,CASSVGAGGTSNQPQHF
16,-,TRBJ1-5,TRBD1,TRBV19,TGTGCCAGTAGTTCCCGCAGGGGGCGCGTGAATCAGCCCCAGCATTTT,CASSSRRGRVNQPQHF
13,few,TRBJ2-2,-,TRBV7-9,TGTGCCAGCAGTAAACCGAACACCGGGGAGCTGTTTTTT,CASSKPNTGELFF
12,many,TRBJ1-1,-,TRBV28,TGTGCCAGCGATTTGGGTGAGGGGGAAGCTTTCTTT,CASDLGEGEAFF
12,few,TRBJ2-7,-,TRBV20-1,TGCAGTCTTACGGGGGTCACCTACGAGCAGTACTTC,CSLTGVTYEQYF
15,-,TRBJ2-3,-,TRBV28,TGTGCCAGCAGTCCCTCCTCCCGGGCCCAAGATACGCAGTATTTT,CASSPSSRAQDTQYF
14,-,TRBJ2-7,-,TRBV18,TGTGCCAGCTCACCCTCCCAGAGGGTCCACGAGCAGTACTTC,CASSPSQRVHEQYF
14,many,TRBJ1-5,-,TRBV24-1,TGTGCCACCAGTGAAGCGGAACTCAATCAGCCCCAGCATTTT,CATSEAELNQPQHF
14,-,TRBJ1-1,-,TRBV13,TGTGCCAGCAGCTTGGGCCTTTCGAACACTGAAGCTTTCTTT,CASSLGLSNTEAFF
13,few,TRBJ1-2,-,TRBV19,TGTGCCAGTAGTATGGCCGATCCGTGGGGCTACACCTTC,CASSMADPWGYTF
15,-,TRBJ2-7,TRBD2,TRBV28,TGTGCCAGCAGCTGGGCAACGGGAGGGGTCTACGAGCAGTACTTC,CASSWATGGVYEQYF
15,-,TRBJ2-2,-,TRBV7-9,TGTGCCAGCAGCCCCGACTTTAGATCTGGCGGGGAGCTGTTTTTT,CASSPDFRSGGELFF
15,many,TRBJ1-4,-,TRBV3-1,TGTGCCAGCAGCCAAGATCCCGGGCAACGCGAAAAACTGTTTTTT,CASSQDPGQREKLFF
15,few,TRBJ2-5,-,TRBV5-1,TGCGCCAGCAGCTGGACGGGGGACACCGAGGCGACCCAGTACTTC,CASSWTGDTEATQYF
15,many,TRBJ1-1,-,TRBV7-9,TGTGCCAGCAGCCCCGGTTTCGGGGAGGACACTGAAGCTTTCTTT,CASSPGFGEDTEAFF
13,-,TRBJ1-1,-,TRBV20-1,TGCAGTGCCCGATGGGCTATGAACACTGAAGCTTTCTTT,CSARWAMNTEAFF
18,-,TRBJ2-2,TRBD1,TRBV11-2,TGTGCCAGCAGCTTATACCTTACCGGGACAGCAAGCGCCGGGGAGCTGTTTTTT,CASSLYLTGTASAGELFF
15,-,TRBJ2-7,-,TRBV20-1,TGCAGTGCTACCGGACCGACAAGCGGTCGCTACGAGCAGTACTTC,CSATGPTSGRYEQYF
15,few,TRBJ2-3,-,TRBV11-3,TGTGCCAGCAGCGAAGCGGGACACTTCACAGATACGCAGTATTTT,CASSEAGHFTDTQYF
13,many,TRBJ2-7,-,TRBV20-1,TGCAGTGCCGGTGGACAGAGCTCCTACGAGCAGTACTTC,CSAGGQSSYEQYF
13,many,TRBJ2-7,-,TRBV6-1,TGTGCCAGCAGTGCCGGGTTTTCCTACGAGCAGTACTTC,CASSAGFSYEQYF
15,-,TRBJ1-4,-,TRBV5-8,TGTGCCAGCAGCTCTCGACAGGCGCGTAATGAAAAACTGTTTTTT,CASSSRQARNEKLFF
17,many,TRBJ1-5,-,TRBV28,TGTGCCAGCAGTTTATTTGCCTTCGGCCTCGGGAATCAGCCCCAGCATTTT,CASSLFAFGLGNQPQHF
11,-,TRBJ1-1,-,TRBV20-1,TGCAGTGCCAGGATGGACACTGAAGCTTTCTTT,CSARMDTEAFF
16,-,TRBJ2-5,TRBD2,TRBV13,TGTGCCAGCCAAGAGCTAGCGGGAGTTGGCCAAGAGACCCAGTACTTC,CASQELAGVGQETQYF
13,-,TRBJ1-1,-,TRBV7-2,TGTGCCGGCAGCCTGGGGGAGAACACTGAAGCTTTCTTT,CAGSLGENTEAFF
13,many,TRBJ1-2,TRBD1,TRBV6-1,TGTGCCAGCAGGGCAGGGGGCCTGCATGGCTACACCTTC,CASRAGGLHGYTF